This T cell receptor (beta chain) originates from a study of CD8 T cells in ankylosing spondylitis. This clonotype was detected ten times or more. TCRdb re-called the 5' RACE reads with MiXCR, one entry per CDR3 protein. The repertoire holds about 130,000 distinct CDR3 sequences, with about 7% as singletons. Germline V gene data show CDR1 as DFQATT and CDR2 as SNEGSKA (reference sequence). The CDR3 sequence is 12 residues long. The rearrangement links TRBV20-1 to TRBJ1-2; D might be TRBD1 (5 bases). The origin of this receptor is a male donor with ankylosing spondylitis or in good health (not recorded which). Material for sequencing was blood, either unsorted or a sorted T cell fraction (not recorded which). In nucleotides, the CDR3 is TGCAGGGGGGGGGAATCTAACTATGGCTACACCTTC. As protein: CRGGESNYGYTF.